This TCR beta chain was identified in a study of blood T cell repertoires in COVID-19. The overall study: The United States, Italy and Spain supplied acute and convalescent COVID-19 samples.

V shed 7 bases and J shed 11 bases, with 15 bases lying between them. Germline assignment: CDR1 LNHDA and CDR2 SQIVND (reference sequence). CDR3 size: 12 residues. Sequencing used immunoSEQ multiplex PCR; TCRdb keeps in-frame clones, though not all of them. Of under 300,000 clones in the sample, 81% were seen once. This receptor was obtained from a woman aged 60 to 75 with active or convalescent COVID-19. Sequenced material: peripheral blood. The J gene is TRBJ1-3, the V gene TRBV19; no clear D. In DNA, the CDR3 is TGTGCCAGTAAACCCCCTTCGGGGTCCATATATTTT. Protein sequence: CASKPPSGSIYF.